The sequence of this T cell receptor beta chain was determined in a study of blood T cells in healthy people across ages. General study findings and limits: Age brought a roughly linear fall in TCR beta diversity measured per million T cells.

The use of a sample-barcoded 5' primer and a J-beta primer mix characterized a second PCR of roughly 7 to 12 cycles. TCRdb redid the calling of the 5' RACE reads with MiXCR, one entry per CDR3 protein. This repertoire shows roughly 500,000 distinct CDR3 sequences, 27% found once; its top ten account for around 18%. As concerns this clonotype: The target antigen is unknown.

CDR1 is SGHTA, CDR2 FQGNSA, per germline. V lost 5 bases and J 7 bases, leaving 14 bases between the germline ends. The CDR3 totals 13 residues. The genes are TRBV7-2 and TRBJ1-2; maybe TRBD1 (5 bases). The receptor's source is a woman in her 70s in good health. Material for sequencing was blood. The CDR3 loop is CASSTSPDSGYTF. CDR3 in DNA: TGTGCCAGCAGCACATCCCCCGACAGTGGCTACACCTTC.